This T cell receptor (beta chain) was identified during a study of kidney transplant recipient with SARS-CoV-2 infection. TCRdb re-derived calls from the reads in MiXCR, one entry per CDR3 protein. Of approximately 250,000 distinct CDR3 sequences listed, more than 25% are singletons. Germline lookup yields CDR1 DFQATT and CDR2 SNEGSKA (reference sequence). CDR3 size: 14 residues. Trimming shortened V by 3 bases and J by 5 bases, and 16 bases separated the two germline ends. This clonotype was recorded many times. The chain couples TRBV20-1 to TRBJ1-2, with TRBD1 as a possible D gene (6 bases). The specimen was a blood sample, collected at baseline and on approximately day 120 from a kidney transplant recipient. The receptor was isolated from a male patient aged 25 to 39 who had COVID-19 and was a kidney transplant recipient. Part of the T cells may come from the graft donor. DNA for the CDR3: TGCAGTGCTAGGGCGGACAGCCGGGATTATGGCTACACCTTC. Protein product: CSARADSRDYGYTF.